This T cell receptor (beta chain) derives from a study of blood T cell repertoires in COVID-19 (dated by TCRdb to 2018 to 2020). In the study overall: The collaborator samples originated in the United States, Italy and Spain and spanned the acute and convalescent phases of COVID-19. The material from the prospective study consisted of cDNA or gDNA derived from T cells, B-cell-depleted T cells, or PBMCs. The dataset comprised deeply sampled blood TCRbeta repertoires from subjects exposed to, actively infected with, or recovered from COVID-19. The repertoires were made available in a free public database intended to serve as a resource for research on the immune response to SARS-CoV-2. The samples were drawn from the first 160 participants of the ongoing ImmuneRACE study and from 950 to 1,500 subjects provided by 6 global collaborators. The sample metadata nearly always contained a de-identified subject ID, COVID-19 status, age in years and sex. Where HLA class I and class II types were available, the types were taken from metadata supplied by the sample provider, not from assay-based typing. Study-wide conclusions, independent of this receptor: The amount of clinical and demographic metadata varied by source and participant and was provided uncurated.

The immunoSEQ Assay, a bias-controlled multiplex PCR, was used to amplify TCRbeta CDR3 regions from genomic DNA. In the paper's pipeline: Within the assay, amplification of reference gene primers was used to estimate how many nucleated cells each sample contained. Sequence reads were collapsed and filtered to measure the absolute abundance of every unique TCRbeta CDR3 rearrangement. For each sample, productive Simpson clonality was calculated as the square root of Simpson's diversity index over productive rearrangements. The clones in this table, taken by TCRdb from immuneACCESS, are in-frame only. Not every clone is retained; where verified, under half of the shortfall comes from an unresolved V gene, and the cause of the rest is unknown. The V and J calls and the clone size are those of that table, but D and trimming were determined from the DNA. This sample holds 200,000 to 250,000 clones; about 90% were observed only once. The ten most abundant clones make up 12% of the sample.

From V the trimming removes 3 bases and from J it removes 0 bases, while the gene matches leave 4 bases of the junction unaccounted for. The CDR3 sequence holds 15 residues, the cysteine and phenylalanine included. The only DNA kept is the CDR3, 45 bases in frame from the first base. Reading the germline V gene (reference sequence) gives CDR1 SEHNR and CDR2 FQNEAQ. Another Seattle source contributed samples from volunteer blood donors who had recovered from COVID-19. Collaborating institutions collected whole blood in K2EDTA tubes following their own protocols. For TCRbeta analysis, collaborator samples were shipped as frozen whole blood, as isolated PBMCs, or as DNA extracted from either sample type. A note on this clone: Its specific antigen is unknown. Base qualities were left out, and no much larger clone turns up one base away.

The V and J genes are TRBV7-9 and TRBJ2-5; TRBD2 matches 7 bases in the middle. Sequenced sample: peripheral blood. The receptor comes from a woman between 18 and 29 years old who had recovered from COVID-19. Here the CDR3 is given as CASSLGEGNQETQYF. The nucleotides read TGTGCCAGCAGCTTGGGGGAGGGGAACCAAGAGACCCAGTACTTC. Extended through the reference TRBV7-9 and TRBJ2-5 proteins, this CDR3 yields the full variable domain: DTGVSQNPRHKITKRGQNVTFRCDPISEHNRLYWYRQTLGQGPEFLTYFQNEAQLEKSRLLSDRFSAERPKGSFSTLEIQRTEQGDSAMYLCASSLGEGNQETQYFGPGTRLLVL.